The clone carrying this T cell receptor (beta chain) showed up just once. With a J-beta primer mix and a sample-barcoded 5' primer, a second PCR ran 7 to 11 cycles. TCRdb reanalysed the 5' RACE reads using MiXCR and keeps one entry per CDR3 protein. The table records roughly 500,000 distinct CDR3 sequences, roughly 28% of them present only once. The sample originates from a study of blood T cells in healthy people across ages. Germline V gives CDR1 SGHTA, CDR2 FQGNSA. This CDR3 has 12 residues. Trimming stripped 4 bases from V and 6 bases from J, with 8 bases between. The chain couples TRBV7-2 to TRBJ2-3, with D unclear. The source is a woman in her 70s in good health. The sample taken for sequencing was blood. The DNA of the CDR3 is TGTGCCAGCAGCTCCCTCCGGGATACGCAGTATTTT. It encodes CASSSLRDTQYF.